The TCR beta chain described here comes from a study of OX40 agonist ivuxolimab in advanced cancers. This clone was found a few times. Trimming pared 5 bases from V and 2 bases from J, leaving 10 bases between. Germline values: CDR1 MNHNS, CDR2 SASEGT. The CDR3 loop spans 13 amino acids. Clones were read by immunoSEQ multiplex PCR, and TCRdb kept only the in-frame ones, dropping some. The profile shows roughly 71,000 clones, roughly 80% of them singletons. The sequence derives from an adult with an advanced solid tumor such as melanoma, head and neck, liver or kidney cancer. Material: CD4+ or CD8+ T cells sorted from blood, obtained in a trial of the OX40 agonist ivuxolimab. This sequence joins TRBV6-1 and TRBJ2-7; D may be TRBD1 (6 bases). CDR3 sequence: CASSFGQTYEQYF. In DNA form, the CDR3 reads TGTGCCAGCAGTTTCGGACAGACCTACGAGCAGTACTTC.